Following are 30 T cell receptor beta chains from one sample sequenced in a study of naive and memory T cell subsets. Ligated cDNA underwent four rounds of PCR with nested alpha and beta constant region primers and SP2. TCRdb ran MiXCR on the 5' RACE reads and lists one entry per CDR3 protein. The data contain 50,000 to 65,000 distinct CDR3 sequences, 7.6% of them seen just once; the ten biggest clones take up more than 7.5%. TCR cDNA received a 3' ligated oligonucleotide that carried a UMI. Receptors were obtained from a female donor in good health.

This clonotype was seen only a few times. V and J are TRBV6-2 or TRBV6-3 and TRBJ1-1; 7 positions agree with TRBD1. The CDR3 length is 15 residues. Trimming at V came to 9 bases and at J to 1 base, leaving 11 bases not matched to a gene. Germline values: CDR1 MNHEY, CDR2 SVGEGT. CDR3 residues: CASREGAGWNTEAFF. The CDR3 DNA reads as TGTGCCAGTAGGGAGGGGGCAGGATGGAACACTGAAGCTTTCTTT.

This clonotype was seen ten or more times. The gene calls are TRBV3-1 and TRBJ1-1, with 9 bases lining up with TRBD1. V trimming: 0 bases; J trimming: 5 bases; junction bases outside the gene matches: 4. This CDR3 is 15 amino acids long. Germline assignment: CDR1 LGHDT and CDR2 YNNKEL (reference sequence). In DNA form, the CDR3 reads TGTGCCAGCAGCCAAGAGGACAGGGGATATACTGAAGCTTTCTTT. Translated, it gives CASSQEDRGYTEAFF.

V is TRBV7-2 and J is TRBJ2-5; no clear D gene. Germline lookup yields CDR1 SGHTA and CDR2 FQGNSA. The CDR3 loop spans 12 amino acids. V shed 6 bases and J shed 4 bases, with 9 bases lying between them. This chain's CDR3 is CASSRNLETQYF. CDR3 bases: TGTGCCAGCAGTCGCAATTTAGAGACCCAGTACTTC.

The sample holds many counts of this clonotype. The chain has TRBV12-3 or TRBV12-4 and TRBJ2-6; D is possibly TRBD1 (6 bases). This CDR3 is built from 15 residues. The V end lost 5 bases, the J end lost 4 bases, and 12 bases lay between the germline ends. CDR3 nucleotides: TGTGCCAGCAGTCGTGGGACAATCGGGGCCAACGTCCTGACTTTC. It is translated as CASSRGTIGANVLTF.

This clonotype has ten or more counts. V and J are TRBV5-5 and TRBJ2-5, with 8 bases aligning to TRBD1. The germline V gene encodes CDR1 SGHKS and CDR2 YYEKEE (reference sequence). V gave up 4 bases and J gave up 6 bases; unmatched junction bases: 5. The CDR3 has 13 residues. The CDR3 region has the DNA TGTGCCAGCAGCATAGGACAGGGAAAGACCCAGTACTTC. The encoded protein is CASSIGQGKTQYF.

This clonotype has ten or more counts. V usage is TRBV10-3 and J usage is TRBJ1-5; D perhaps matches TRBD1 (6 bases). V shed 0 bases and J shed 0 bases, with 15 bases lying between them. Germline V CDR1 and CDR2: ENHRY, SYGVKD. The CDR3 covers 18 residues. The chain's CDR3 is CAISESWLPRGSNQPQHF. In nucleotides, the CDR3 is TGTGCCATCAGTGAGTCATGGTTACCCAGGGGTAGCAATCAGCCCCAGCATTTT.

The sample holds a few counts of this clonotype. This sequence joins TRBV4-3 and TRBJ1-3, with TRBD1 as a possible D gene (6 bases). Trimming stripped 0 bases from V and 4 bases from J, with 16 bases between. The CDR3 is 17 residues long. Germline CDR1 reads LGHNA; CDR2 reads YSLEER. The CDR3 DNA reads TGCGCCAGCAGCCAAGAGGGTTATGGAGGGACAGGAAACACCATATATTTT. Translation: CASSQEGYGGTGNTIYF.

The chain uses TRBV9 and TRBJ1-2; TRBD1 aligns across 10 bases. The CDR3 is made up of 15 amino acids. Germline-derived CDR1 and CDR2 are SGDLS and YYNGEE. The V and J ends lost 2 bases and 12 bases, in that order; junction bases with no gene match: 13. The CDR3 protein is CASSVGGTGVGGDTF. DNA for the CDR3: TGTGCCAGCAGCGTCGGCGGGACAGGGGTTGGAGGCGACACCTTC.

Comment on this clonotype: A much bigger clone sits one base away, suggesting this may be a read error. The conserved phenylalanine or tryptophan is not found at the CDR3 terminus, so this likely reflects a read error. The chain recombines TRBV3-1 with TRBJ2-3, with TRBD2 identical over 8 bases. From germline, CDR1 is LGHDT and CDR2 YNNKEL (reference sequence). V lost 4 bases and J lost 2; bases outside the gene matches: 8. This CDR3 has 16 residues. The DNA for the CDR3 is TGTGCCAGCAGCCCGAACGCCGGGGGGGTCACAGATACGCAGTATTAT. Protein sequence: CASSPNAGGVTDTQYY.

This sequence joins TRBV7-2 and TRBJ2-1; D not resolved. The CDR3 contains 12 residues. The V end lost 5 bases, the J end lost 7 bases, and 9 bases lay between the germline ends. Germline assignment: CDR1 SGHTA and CDR2 FQGNSA. The chain's CDR3 is CASSLMRNEQFF. CDR3 DNA sequence: TGTGCCAGCAGCCTGATGCGGAATGAGCAGTTCTTC.

The chain employs TRBV25-1 and TRBJ1-6; D unclear. The CDR3 has 13 amino acids. Trimming pared 5 bases from V and 6 bases from J, leaving 8 bases between. Germline CDR1 is MGHDK and CDR2 is SYGVNS. DNA for the CDR3: TGTGCCAGCAGTATGAGGTGTAATTCACCCCTCCACTTT. Amino acid sequence: CASSMRCNSPLHF. Drawing the rest from reference TRBV25-1 and TRBJ1-6, the complete variable domain is EADIYQTPRYLVIGTGKKITLECSQTMGHDKMYWYQQDPGMELHLIHYSYGVNSTEKGDLSSESTVSRIRTEHFPLTLESARPSHTSQYLCASSMRCNSPLHFGNGTRLTVT.

This chain links TRBV2 with TRBJ2-3, with TRBD1 identical over 11 bases. This CDR3 comprises 17 residues. Looked up from germline, CDR1 is SNHLY and CDR2 is FYNNEI. V shed 4 bases, J shed 4 bases, and the junction held 10 bases outside the gene matches. The CDR3 region is CASSVRTGGIASDTQYF. The DNA of the CDR3 is TGTGCCAGCAGTGTAAGGACAGGGGGCATAGCGTCAGATACGCAGTATTTT.

This clonotype was observed at least ten times. The gene calls are TRBV12-3 or TRBV12-4 and TRBJ1-5; D may be TRBD1 (6 bases). Trimming shortened V by 2 bases and J by 9 bases, and 11 bases separated the two germline ends. The CDR3 runs 13 residues. The CDR3 DNA follows: TGTGCCAGCAGTTTAAATCAGGGGTCGCCCCAGCATTTT. Encoded protein: CASSLNQGSPQHF.

This clonotype has a count of ten or more. V usage is TRBV24-1 and J usage is TRBJ2-3, with 10 bases matching TRBD1. The CDR3 totals 16 residues. Germline V gene lookup returns CDR1 KGHDR and CDR2 SFDVKD. V lost 1 base, J lost 4 bases, and 4 bases stayed unmatched. The CDR3 protein is CATSDLGQGVSDTQYF. The CDR3 DNA sequence: TGTGCCACCAGTGATTTAGGACAGGGGGTGTCAGATACGCAGTATTTT.

This clonotype appeared many times. The chain recombines TRBV15 with TRBJ1-6; D unclear. This CDR3 is built from 14 residues. The germline CDR1 and CDR2 sequences are LNHNV and YYDKDF (reference sequence). Trimming removed 0 bases at V and 7 bases at J, with 7 bases between. The CDR3 nucleotides are TGTGCCACCAGCAGAGATCCTGGGAATTCACCCCTCCACTTT. Its protein product is CATSRDPGNSPLHF. Based on the CDR3 plus reference TRBV15 and TRBJ1-6, the full variable domain is DAMVIQNPRYQVTQFGKPVTLSCSQTLNHNVMYWYQQKSSQAPKLLFHYYDKDFNNEADTPDNFQSRRPNTSFCFLDIRSPGLGDTAMYLCATSRDPGNSPLHFGNGTRLTVT.

This clonotype was counted only a few times. The chain couples TRBV20-1 to TRBJ2-3; D is unclear. Deletions cut 0 bases from V and 2 bases from J, with 15 bases between. The CDR3 has 16 amino acids. From germline, CDR1 is DFQATT and CDR2 SNEGSKA (reference sequence). The CDR3 reads CSARDLKRLFTDTQYF. Here the CDR3 DNA reads TGCAGTGCTAGAGATTTGAAGCGCTTGTTCACAGATACGCAGTATTTT.

In this sample, this clonotype turned up a few times. This rearrangement joins TRBV12-3 or TRBV12-4 to TRBJ2-2; 12 positions agree with TRBD1. With V trimmed by 7 bases and J by 5 bases, 11 bases remained unmatched. The CDR3 consists of 17 residues. The CDR3 region has the DNA TGTGCCAGCACCTGGGACAGGGGGCGAAGGTTGACCGGGGAGCTGTTTTTT. Encoded protein: CASTWDRGRRLTGELFF.

In its sample, this clonotype was seen many times. J is TRBJ2-3 and V is TRBV11-2; 9 nucleotides align to TRBD1. Germline loops: CDR1 SGHAT, CDR2 FQNNGV. Losses at the gene ends were 1 base for V and 0 bases for J; bases not matched to a gene: 2. The CDR3 has 16 residues. CDR3 sequence: CASSLVGTGSTDTQYF. In DNA form, the CDR3 reads TGTGCCAGCAGCTTAGTGGGGACAGGGAGCACAGATACGCAGTATTTT.

This clonotype has more than one count but fewer than ten. The V call is TRBV20-1, the J call TRBJ2-7; D possibly corresponds to TRBD1 (5 bases). The ends were cut back, 6 bases at V and 4 bases at J, with 16 bases in the middle. Germline-derived CDR1 and CDR2 are DFQATT and SNEGSKA (reference sequence). The CDR3 has 13 amino acids. CDR3 sequence: CSASGPIQYEQYF. The CDR3 region has the DNA TGCAGTGCATCAGGGCCGATTCAATACGAGCAGTACTTC.

This clonotype showed up many times. The chain couples TRBV7-2 to TRBJ1-3; 9 positions agree with TRBD1. Trimming took 1 base from V and 8 from J; bases not matched to a gene: 3. The CDR3 is made up of 14 amino acids. Per germline, CDR1 SGHTA and CDR2 FQGNSA. The DNA for the CDR3 is TGTGCCAGCAGCTTAGTGGGACAGGGAGACACCATATATTTT. It is translated as CASSLVGQGDTIYF.

This clonotype was seen ten or more times. The chain combines TRBV4-3 with TRBJ2-7, with D unclear. CDR1 and CDR2 (germline): LGHNA, YSLEER. The CDR3 loop spans 14 amino acids. V shed 1 base and J shed 0 bases, with 7 bases lying between them. CDR3 nucleotide sequence: TGCGCCAGCAGCCAAGGAAGGCCCTCCTACGAGCAGTACTTC. This encodes CASSQGRPSYEQYF.

This clonotype has only a few counts. This sequence joins TRBV20-1 and TRBJ2-7, with unresolved D. Germline CDR1 reads DFQATT; CDR2 reads SNEGSKA (reference sequence). This CDR3 region has 12 residues. The V end lost 5 bases, the J end lost 6 bases, and 14 bases lay between the germline ends. The CDR3 spells CSAGRLVGEQYF. CDR3 sequence (DNA): TGCAGTGCTGGTAGGTTGGTAGGCGAGCAGTACTTC.

This clonotype was found many times. The CDR3 protein is CASSFRGTAEAFF. CDR3 DNA sequence: TGCGCCAGCAGCTTTAGAGGGACCGCTGAAGCTTTCTTT. The rearrangement joins TRBV5-1 to TRBJ1-1; D may be TRBD1 (5 bases). This CDR3 contains 13 residues. V was shortened by 2 bases and J by 6 bases, with 11 bases between the two germline ends. Germline lookup yields CDR1 SGHRS and CDR2 YFSETQ.

This clonotype has just a few counts. The CDR3 region has the DNA TGTGCCAGCAGCGGTGAACAACAGGGGCACACAGATACGCAGTATTTT. As protein: CASSGEQQGHTDTQYF. This chain uses TRBV5-5 with TRBJ2-3; 7 nucleotides agree with TRBD1. This CDR3 contains 16 residues. Germline V CDR1 and CDR2: SGHKS, YYEKEE (reference sequence). Trimming removed 4 bases from V and 2 bases from J; junction bases left unmatched: 10.

The chain has TRBV12-3 or TRBV12-4 and TRBJ2-1; D may match TRBD1 or TRBD2 (5 bases each). The CDR3 loop spans 14 amino acids. The V gene lost 2 bases and the J gene lost 7 bases, with 12 bases spanning the gap. CDR3 protein: CASSLMGVGNEQFF. The CDR3 nucleotides are TGTGCCAGCAGTTTAATGGGGGTGGGAAATGAGCAGTTCTTC.

This clonotype was seen a handful of times. CDR3 DNA sequence: TGCAGCGTTGCATCCGGTTTTTTGGGGTACAATGAGCAGTTCTTC. Translation: CSVASGFLGYNEQFF. This sequence joins TRBV29-1 and TRBJ2-1; D is ambiguous. Germline CDR1 SQVTM, CDR2 ANQGSEA. The CDR3 length is 15 residues. V lost 4 bases and J 4 bases, leaving 17 bases between the germline ends.

In its sample, this clonotype was seen many times. The gene calls are TRBV20-1 and TRBJ1-5; perhaps TRBD1 as D (5 bases). Germline V gene data show CDR1 as DFQATT and CDR2 as SNEGSKA (reference sequence). V gave up 5 bases and J gave up 4 bases, with 18 bases separating them. The CDR3 sequence is 15 residues long. The CDR3 here is CSAPSARVHNQPQHF. The CDR3 DNA follows: TGCAGTGCTCCTAGCGCCAGGGTCCATAATCAGCCCCAGCATTTT.

As DNA, the CDR3 is TGTGCCAGTAGTATTGGTGGGTTAAGCAATCAGCCCCAGCATTTT. Encoded protein: CASSIGGLSNQPQHF. This sequence joins TRBV19 and TRBJ1-5; D remains unclear. V was pared by 3 bases and J by 1 base, with 10 bases between. Germline CDR1 reads LNHDA; CDR2 reads SQIVND (reference sequence). The CDR3 sequence is 15 residues long.

By share of the sample, this clonotype is medium-sized. J is TRBJ1-5 and V is TRBV6-5, with D unresolved. Germline CDR1 MNHEY, CDR2 SVGAGI. This CDR3 contains 15 residues. The V and J ends lost 4 bases and 1 base respectively, with 11 bases between them. The CDR3 loop is CASSFYPNSNQPQHF. Here the CDR3 DNA reads TGTGCCAGCAGTTTCTACCCGAACAGCAATCAGCCCCAGCATTTT.

J is TRBJ2-2 and V is TRBV11-2; D not certain. Trimming pared 0 bases from V and 8 bases from J, leaving 10 bases between. The CDR3 covers 14 residues. In germline, CDR1 is SGHAT, CDR2 FQNNGV. CDR3 DNA sequence: TGTGCCAGCAGCTTAGATCGAGTTGGGGGGGAGCTGTTTTTT. It translates to CASSLDRVGGELFF. Full variable domain (outside the CDR3, taken from reference TRBV11-2 and TRBJ2-2): EAGVAQSPRYKIIEKRQSVAFWCNPISGHATLYWYQQILGQGPKLLIQFQNNGVVDDSQLPKDRFSAERLKGVDSTLKIQPAKLEDSAVYLCASSLDRVGGELFFGEGSRLTVL.